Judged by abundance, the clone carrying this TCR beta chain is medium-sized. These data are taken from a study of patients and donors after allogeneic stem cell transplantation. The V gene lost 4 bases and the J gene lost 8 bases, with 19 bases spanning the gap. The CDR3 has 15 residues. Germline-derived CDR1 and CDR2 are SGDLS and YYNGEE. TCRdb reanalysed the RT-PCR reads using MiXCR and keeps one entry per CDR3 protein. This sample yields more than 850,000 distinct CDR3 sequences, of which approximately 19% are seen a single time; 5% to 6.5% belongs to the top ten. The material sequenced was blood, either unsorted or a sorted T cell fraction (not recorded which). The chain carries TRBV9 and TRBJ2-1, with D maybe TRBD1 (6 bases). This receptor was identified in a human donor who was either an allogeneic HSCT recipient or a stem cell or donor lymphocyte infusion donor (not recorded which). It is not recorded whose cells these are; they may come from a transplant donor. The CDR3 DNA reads TGTGCCAGCAGCACCGACCAGGGGAGTTTCGATGAGCAGTTCTTC. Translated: CASSTDQGSFDEQFF.